Sequencing of this T cell receptor beta chain was carried out in a study of cytomegalovirus exposure and HLA in healthy donors. The overall study: In a previous analysis, some 110 million unique TCR beta sequences were found from 170 million or so T cells.

The CDR3 has 15 residues. Germline trimming cut 4 bases from V and 3 bases from J; bases unmatched to any gene: 9. CDR1 and CDR2 (germline): SGHNT, YYREEE (reference sequence). Amplification used 60 Vbeta primers and 13 Jbeta primers. The protocol was immunoSEQ multiplex PCR, while the TCRdb copy is restricted to in-frame clones and leaves out a portion. The sample includes 150,000 to 200,000 clones, approximately 83% seen only once; the top ten take approximately 1.5%. The clonotype originates from a young woman in good health and CMV-seronegative. This sequence joins TRBV5-4 and TRBJ2-7; 8 bases agree with TRBD1. The specimen was PBMCs. The DNA for the CDR3 is TGTGCCAGCAGCCCAGGGGGCGGACAGGTCTACGAGCAGTACTTC. As protein: CASSPGGGQVYEQYF.